Following are 26 T cell receptor beta chains from one sample sequenced in a study of OX40 agonist ivuxolimab in advanced cancers. Sequenced by immunoSEQ multiplex PCR; TCRdb stores in-frame clones only, minus some. The sample carries fewer than 70,000 clones, 65% to 80% recorded once. Sequences were derived from CD4+ or CD8+ T cells sorted from blood, sampled in a trial of the OX40 agonist ivuxolimab. These receptors came from an adult with an advanced solid tumor such as melanoma, head and neck, liver or kidney cancer.

The chain couples TRBV6-1 to TRBJ1-5; D might be TRBD1 (5 bases). The CDR3 covers 13 residues. Germline V CDR1 and CDR2: MNHNS, SASEGT. V gave up 6 bases and J gave up 4 bases, with 10 bases separating them. The DNA of the CDR3 is TGTGCCAGCAGGATCGGGGGTAATCAGCCCCAGCATTTT. It translates to CASRIGGNQPQHF.

V is TRBV19 and J is TRBJ1-2, with a weak D call TRBD1 (6 bases). CDR1 and CDR2 (germline): LNHDA, SQIVND (reference sequence). This CDR3 is built from 13 residues. V was trimmed by 5 bases and J by 8 bases, leaving 15 bases between them. CDR3 DNA sequence: TGTGCCAGTAGTTCTGGGCCAGGGGCCGGCTACACCTTC. This sequence encodes CASSSGPGAGYTF.

The DNA for the CDR3 is TGTGCCAGCAGCTCCAAGGGGGGGGGAGGCAATGAGCAGTTCTTC. Its protein product is CASSSKGGGGNEQFF. The chain carries TRBV7-2 and TRBJ2-1; weak D call: TRBD2 (7 bases). V gave up 4 bases and J gave up 6 bases, with 16 bases separating them. Germline CDR1 reads SGHTA; CDR2 reads FQGNSA. The CDR3 contains 15 residues. Full variable domain (outside the CDR3, taken from reference TRBV7-2 and TRBJ2-1): GAGVSQSPSNKVTEKGKDVELRCDPISGHTALYWYRQSLGQGLEFLIYFQGNSAPDKSGLPSDRFSAERTGGSVSTLTIQRTQQEDSAVYLCASSSKGGGGNEQFFGPGTRLTVL.

CDR3 in DNA: TGTGCCAGCAGCCTCCTTAGGGACAGGGGTGTCTCTGGCTACACCTTC. Translating gives CASSLLRDRGVSGYTF. This chain uses TRBV11-2 with TRBJ1-2; 10 nucleotides agree with TRBD1. Germline V CDR1 and CDR2: SGHAT, FQNNGV. The CDR3 is made up of 16 amino acids. The J segment lost 7 bases and the V segment lost 5 bases, leaving 13 bases of the junction unmatched. Together with reference TRBV11-2 and TRBJ1-2, the CDR3 gives the full variable domain: EAGVAQSPRYKIIEKRQSVAFWCNPISGHATLYWYQQILGQGPKLLIQFQNNGVVDDSQLPKDRFSAERLKGVDSTLKIQPAKLEDSAVYLCASSLLRDRGVSGYTFGSGTRLTVV.

CDR3 in DNA: TGCGCCAGCAGCCTGGGGGCGGGACAGGGGAGAGAGACCCAGTACTTC. Protein product: CASSLGAGQGRETQYF. This rearrangement joins TRBV5-1 to TRBJ2-5; 10 bases agree with TRBD1. From germline, CDR1 is SGHRS and CDR2 YFSETQ. There are 16 residues in the CDR3. V lost 4 bases, J lost 4 bases, and 10 bases stayed unmatched.

This chain connects TRBV5-8 to TRBJ1-3; 7 bases are a match to TRBD1. The CDR3 is 15 residues long. J was trimmed by 4 bases and V by 3 bases; bases with no gene match: 7. Germline lookup yields CDR1 SGHTS and CDR2 YDEGEE. Written as DNA, the CDR3 is TGTGCCAGCAGCTACGGGGACAGAGGAGGAAACACCATATATTTT. It translates to CASSYGDRGGNTIYF.

V and J are TRBV7-8 and TRBJ1-5; D unresolved. This CDR3 comprises 16 residues. Germline-derived CDR1 and CDR2 are SGHVS and FQNEAQ. The V and J ends lost 1 base and 0 bases respectively, with 10 bases between them. CDR3 coding DNA: TGTGCCAGCAGCTTAGGGGCAGTCCATAGCAATCAGCCCCAGCATTTT. Translated, it gives CASSLGAVHSNQPQHF.

J is TRBJ2-6 and V is TRBV7-8, with D possibly TRBD2 on 6 matching bases. The germline V gene has CDR1 SGHVS and CDR2 FQNEAQ. V was pared by 11 bases and J by 3 bases, with 17 bases between. The CDR3 is 15 amino acids. CDR3 amino acids: CAWGVGLGGANVLTF. The DNA of the CDR3 is TGTGCCTGGGGGGTCGGTCTGGGTGGGGCCAACGTCCTGACTTTC.

V and J are TRBV5-1 and TRBJ1-6; 7 bases line up with TRBD1. The V segment lost 0 bases and the J segment 8 bases; nucleotides outside the gene matches: 5. Germline CDR1 is SGHRS and CDR2 is YFSETQ. The CDR3 has 15 amino acids. The CDR3 DNA reads as TGCGCCAGCAGCTTGGCGGGACAGACTTATTCACCCCTCCACTTT. It specifies CASSLAGQTYSPLHF. The full variable domain, its missing parts supplied by reference TRBV5-1 and TRBJ1-6, is KAGVTQTPRYLIKTRGQQVTLSCSPISGHRSVSWYQQTPGQGLQFLFEYFSETQRNKGNFPGRFSGRQFSNSRSEMNVSTLELGDSALYLCASSLAGQTYSPLHFGNGTRLTVT.

This sequence joins TRBV29-1 and TRBJ1-2; perhaps TRBD1 as D (5 bases). Germline lookup yields CDR1 SQVTM and CDR2 ANQGSEA. Trimming removed 3 bases from V and 2 bases from J, with 7 bases in between. CDR3 length: 12 residues. CDR3 DNA sequence: TGCAGCGTTGATAACAGGAACTATGGCTACACCTTC. It codes for CSVDNRNYGYTF.

The rearrangement uses TRBV19 and TRBJ1-5; TRBD1 agrees at 9 bases. Germline trimming cut 3 bases from V and 2 bases from J; bases unmatched to any gene: 2. This CDR3 is 15 amino acids long. Germline V gene data show CDR1 as LNHDA and CDR2 as SQIVND (reference sequence). The CDR3 loop reads CASSIGQGRNQPQHF. The CDR3 DNA reads TGTGCCAGTAGTATTGGACAGGGGCGCAATCAGCCCCAGCATTTT.

V and J are TRBV6-5 and TRBJ1-4; 8 bases align to TRBD1. The CDR3 runs 14 residues. Germline V gives CDR1 MNHEY, CDR2 SVGAGI. V lost 6 bases and J lost 5; bases outside the gene matches: 5. Written as DNA, the CDR3 is TGTGCCAGCAGCCGCGGGACAGGCAATGAAAAACTGTTTTTT. Translating gives CASSRGTGNEKLFF.

The chain joins TRBV2 to TRBJ2-5, with D perhaps matching TRBD2 (7 bases). This CDR3 spans 15 amino acids. Germline assignment: CDR1 SNHLY and CDR2 FYNNEI. With 7 bases removed from V and 2 bases from J, the gap between germline ends came to 17 bases. CDR3 residues: CASTLGGQIQETQYF. The CDR3, as DNA: TGTGCCAGCACGCTCGGGGGGCAGATACAAGAGACCCAGTACTTC.

The genes are TRBV6-1 and TRBJ1-5; D gene uncertain. The CDR3 totals 16 residues. In germline, CDR1 is MNHNS, CDR2 SASEGT. Trimming cost V 2 bases and J 2 bases, with 13 bases left between them. This CDR3 is CASSEWERGGNQPQHF. As DNA, the CDR3 is TGTGCCAGCAGTGAATGGGAACGGGGAGGCAATCAGCCCCAGCATTTT.

The CDR3 loop reads CASRKVLAGPKNIQYF. The CDR3 bases are TGCGCCAGCAGAAAGGTCCTAGCGGGTCCCAAAAACATTCAGTACTTC. V gene TRBV10-2 combines with J gene TRBJ2-4, with TRBD2 matching over 8 bases. This CDR3 contains 16 residues. Germline V lookup: CDR1 WSHSY, CDR2 SAAADI. With V trimmed by 6 bases and J by 2 bases, 9 bases remained unmatched.

The CDR3 region is CASSIVAANYGYTF. DNA of the CDR3: TGTGCCAGTAGTATAGTCGCGGCTAACTATGGCTACACCTTC. The chain links TRBV19 to TRBJ1-2; D gene ambiguous. Per the germline V gene, CDR1 is LNHDA and CDR2 is SQIVND (reference sequence). Trimming removed 1 base from V and 0 bases from J, with 6 bases in between. The CDR3 runs to 14 residues.

The V and J genes are TRBV15 and TRBJ2-1; a possible D gene is TRBD1 (6 bases). CDR3 length equals 16 residues. The germline gives CDR1 LNHNV, CDR2 YYDKDF (reference sequence). Trimming cost V 0 bases and J 2 bases, with 11 bases left between them. The CDR3 is CATSRDKGVPYNEQFF. The CDR3 nucleotides are TGTGCCACCAGCAGAGATAAGGGGGTCCCCTACAATGAGCAGTTCTTC.

This clone has only a few counts. This rearrangement joins TRBV11-2 to TRBJ2-5, with D perhaps matching TRBD1 (5 bases). With 0 bases removed from V and 5 bases from J, the gap between germline ends came to 7 bases. This CDR3 contains 13 residues. CDR1 is SGHAT, CDR2 FQNNGV, per germline. The chain's CDR3 is CASSLEGRETQYF. The DNA of the CDR3 is TGTGCCAGCAGCTTAGAGGGGCGGGAGACCCAGTACTTC.

The chain recombines TRBV29-1 with TRBJ1-6; D is unresolved. The CDR3 loop spans 13 amino acids. Per the germline V gene, CDR1 is SQVTM and CDR2 is ANQGSEA. Between the trimmed V and J ends, which lost 6 bases and 7 bases, there was a span of 13 bases. This CDR3 is CSVGKDSNSPLHF. Here the CDR3 DNA reads TGCAGCGTGGGGAAGGACTCAAATTCACCCCTCCACTTT.

This chain joins TRBV7-6 and TRBJ1-4; 9 bases line up with TRBD1. The CDR3 has 15 amino acids. The germline V gene encodes CDR1 SGHVS and CDR2 FNYEAQ. The V and J ends lost 1 base and 10 bases, in that order; junction bases with no gene match: 7. In DNA, the CDR3 is TGTGCCAGCAGCTTAGAGCCCGGACAGGGGAGAAAACTGTTTTTT. This encodes CASSLEPGQGRKLFF.

This chain connects TRBV28 to TRBJ2-7, with TRBD1 identical over 11 bases. The ends lost 6 bases at V and 4 bases at J; junction bases unmatched: 8. This CDR3 region has 15 residues. Germline lookup yields CDR1 MDHEN and CDR2 SYDVKM. The CDR3 DNA follows: TGTGCCAGCAGCCCGACCGGGACAGGGGGTTACGAGCAGTACTTC. Translated: CASSPTGTGGYEQYF.

The V gene is TRBV5-1, the J gene TRBJ2-1, with D perhaps matching TRBD2 (6 bases). From germline, CDR1 is SGHRS and CDR2 YFSETQ. The V and J ends lost 4 bases and 1 base respectively, with 12 bases between them. The CDR3 has 15 residues. CDR3 nucleotides: TGCGCCAGCAGCCGGGACTCAAATTCCTACAATGAGCAGTTCTTC. As protein: CASSRDSNSYNEQFF. Full variable domain (remainder filled in from reference TRBV5-1 and TRBJ2-1): KAGVTQTPRYLIKTRGQQVTLSCSPISGHRSVSWYQQTPGQGLQFLFEYFSETQRNKGNFPGRFSGRQFSNSRSEMNVSTLELGDSALYLCASSRDSNSYNEQFFGPGTRLTVL.

This chain uses TRBV10-1 with TRBJ2-3, with D possibly being TRBD2 (5 bases). CDR3 size: 15 residues. CDR1 and CDR2 (germline): WNHNN, SYGVQD (reference sequence). The V end was cut by 4 bases, the J end by 5 bases, with 16 bases between. The CDR3: CASSAKRRPGDTQYF. The CDR3 nucleotides are TGCGCCAGCAGTGCGAAGCGGAGACCAGGAGATACGCAGTATTTT.

This sequence joins TRBV28 and TRBJ1-2; TRBD1 agrees at 8 bases. Germline V lookup: CDR1 MDHEN, CDR2 SYDVKM. This CDR3 region has 18 residues. V lost 6 bases, J lost 4 bases, and 19 bases stayed unmatched. CDR3 sequence reads: CASRPTSGRGRFTYGYTF. Here the CDR3 DNA reads TGTGCCAGCAGGCCTACTTCGGGCAGGGGGCGCTTCACCTATGGCTACACCTTC.

This chain connects TRBV6-1 to TRBJ2-7; the D gene is possibly TRBD1 (6 bases). The CDR3 sequence is 16 residues long. Germline CDR1 reads MNHNS; CDR2 reads SASEGT. The ends were cut back, 2 bases at V and 2 bases at J, with 16 bases in the middle. The CDR3 sequence: CASSENPGHTTYEQYF. CDR3 coding DNA: TGTGCCAGCAGTGAAAATCCGGGACACACCACCTACGAGCAGTACTTC.

The chain combines TRBV5-1 with TRBJ2-5; a weak D match, TRBD1 (6 bases). V dropped 4 bases and J dropped 1 base, with 11 bases sitting between them. Germline V gene lookup returns CDR1 SGHRS and CDR2 YFSETQ. This CDR3 region has 14 residues. The CDR3 DNA follows: TGCGCCAGCAGCCCGGACAGTTTCCAAGAGACCCAGTACTTC. It specifies CASSPDSFQETQYF.